The present TCR beta chain was sequenced within a study of shared clonotypes between healthy human individuals. Trimming took 1 base from V and 1 from J; bases not matched to a gene: 5. Germline V gene data show CDR1 as SGHVS and CDR2 as FNYEAQ. This CDR3 is 16 amino acids long. General study points: A limitation of the genetic and exposure-history diversity represented arose from few donors.

Generated by immunoSEQ multiplex PCR, the TCRdb table keeps only in-frame clones and is missing some. The repertoire holds around 1.5 million clones, with 98% as singletons. As to this clone: Its antigen is unknown.

Material: naive CD4+ T cells sorted from blood. The subset was: CD45RA+ positively selected. This receptor was identified in a man aged 30-40 years in good health. V is TRBV7-6 and J is TRBJ2-7; TRBD2 matches at 9 bases. In nucleotides, the CDR3 is TGTGCCAGCAGCTTAGGCGGGGGGGCAGGTTCCTACGAGCAGTACTTC. Protein sequence: CASSLGGGAGSYEQYF.